One sample yielded the 25 T cell receptor beta chains listed below, sequenced in a study of cytomegalovirus exposure and HLA in healthy donors. Both 60 Vbeta primers and 13 Jbeta primers went into the PCR. TCRdb's table, derived via immunoSEQ multiplex PCR, lists solely in-frame clones and lacks some. The data contain 110,000 or so clones, approximately 82% of them singletons. The source material was PBMCs. The source of these receptors is a man aged 35 to 55 in good health and CMV-seropositive.

Only a few counts were recorded for this clone. The chain uses TRBV5-6 and TRBJ2-1, with a weak D call TRBD1 (6 bases). The V gene's germline CDR1 is SGHDT and CDR2 YYEEEE. The CDR3 sequence is 16 residues long. V shed 0 bases and J shed 3 bases, with 13 bases lying between them. CDR3 nucleotides: TGTGCCAGCAGCTTGGGCGGCAGGGGTTACTACAATGAGCAGTTCTTC. It encodes CASSLGGRGYYNEQFF.

V usage is TRBV5-6 and J usage is TRBJ2-5; D ambiguous. The CDR3 is 13 amino acids. Between the trimmed V and J ends, which lost 1 base and 5 bases, there was a span of 9 bases. In germline, CDR1 is SGHDT, CDR2 YYEEEE. CDR3 amino acids: CASSLTTRETQYF. The CDR3, as DNA: TGTGCCAGCAGCTTGACTACACGGGAGACCCAGTACTTC.

Notes on this clone: An end of the junction differs from the germline gene, which may be a read error. V and J are TRBV7-9 and TRBJ1-1, with 9 bases that match TRBD1. Germline V gives CDR1 SEHNR, CDR2 FQNEAQ (reference sequence). The CDR3 has 14 amino acids. The CDR3 sequence is CSSSLVGQGFEAFF. The CDR3, as DNA: TGTTCCAGCAGCTTAGTGGGACAGGGCTTTGAAGCTTTCTTT.

The chain joins TRBV7-9 to TRBJ2-2; D not certain. The CDR3 has 15 residues. Trimming took off 6 bases at V and 1 base at J, with 12 bases between the two ends. The germline V gene has CDR1 SEHNR and CDR2 FQNEAQ (reference sequence). CDR3 protein: CASRAGTGNTGELFF. As DNA, the CDR3 is TGTGCCAGCAGGGCCGGTACGGGGAACACCGGGGAGCTGTTTTTT.

This clone was observed a few times. The chain is built from TRBV6-5 and TRBJ1-2; the D is unclear. This CDR3 contains 11 residues. Per the germline V gene, CDR1 is MNHEY and CDR2 is SVGAGI. Between the trimmed V and J ends, which lost 4 bases and 2 bases, there was a span of 2 bases. The CDR3 here is CASSLNYGYTF. Written as DNA, the CDR3 is TGTGCCAGCAGTTTAAACTATGGCTACACCTTC.

The rearrangement links TRBV19 to TRBJ2-2, with TRBD1 matching over 12 bases. CDR1 LNHDA and CDR2 SQIVND come from the germline V gene (reference sequence). J gave up 4 bases and V 4 bases, and 13 bases lay outside the gene matches. CDR3 length equals 19 residues. CDR3 loop: CASSRGTGGALQGTGELFF. The CDR3 nucleotides are TGTGCCAGTAGTAGGGGGACAGGGGGCGCGTTGCAGGGCACCGGGGAGCTGTTTTTT.

The genes are TRBV6-4 and TRBJ1-2, with D maybe TRBD1 (6 bases). The germline V gene encodes CDR1 MRHNA and CDR2 SNTAGT. The length of the CDR3 is 13 residues. Trimming cost V 5 bases and J 6 bases, with 13 bases left between them. CDR3 nucleotide sequence: TGTGCCAGCAGTACCGGGACAAAGGATGGCTACACCTTC. This encodes CASSTGTKDGYTF.

With regard to this clone: The same CDR3 also results from other DNA sequences found in this sample. The chain recombines TRBV7-2 with TRBJ2-5; D is unclear. The germline V and J ends were trimmed by 4 bases and 5 bases, with 5 bases remaining between them. Germline V gene data show CDR1 as SGHTA and CDR2 as FQGNSA. CDR3 length: 11 residues. CDR3 protein: CASSSEETQYF. CDR3 nucleotides: TGTGCCAGCAGCTCGGAGGAGACCCAGTACTTC.

The rearrangement links TRBV9 to TRBJ2-5; D possibly corresponds to TRBD1 (5 bases). The assigned J gene may be wrong: the sequence end matches TRBJ2-7 better. The CDR3 runs 14 residues. Germline V gene lookup returns CDR1 SGDLS and CDR2 YYNGEE. CDR3 in amino acids: CASSVAAGNYEQYF. DNA for the CDR3: TGTGCCAGCAGCGTAGCGGCAGGGAACTACGAGCAGTACTTC.

There are a few counts of this clone. The chain joins TRBV6-5 to TRBJ2-1; D might be TRBD2 (5 bases). Trimming pared 6 bases from V and 5 bases from J, leaving 14 bases between. There are 14 residues in the CDR3. Germline V gives CDR1 MNHEY, CDR2 SVGAGI. The CDR3 loop reads CASRTPRANNEQFF. DNA for the CDR3: TGTGCCAGCAGGACCCCGCGGGCCAACAATGAGCAGTTCTTC.

CDR3 loop: CASSALAGGWTAGELFF. The CDR3 nucleotides are TGCGCCAGCAGCGCACTAGCGGGAGGCTGGACGGCCGGGGAGCTGTTTTTT. The V and J genes are TRBV5-1 and TRBJ2-2; 12 nucleotides agree with TRBD2. The CDR3 length is 17 residues. Germline CDR1 reads SGHRS; CDR2 reads YFSETQ. The V and J ends lost 4 bases and 6 bases, in that order; junction bases with no gene match: 10.

This sequence joins TRBV6-1 and TRBJ1-4, with D perhaps TRBD1 (5 bases). The CDR3 length is 16 residues. Germline V CDR1 and CDR2: MNHNS, SASEGT. V was shortened by 4 bases and J by 3 bases, with 15 bases between the two germline ends. CDR3 DNA sequence: TGTGCCAGCAGTGGCAAGCGGGGCTTTGCTAATGAAAAACTGTTTTTT. Translating gives CASSGKRGFANEKLFF.

This sequence joins TRBV5-4 and TRBJ2-5, with a tentative D call TRBD1 (5 bases). This CDR3 has 16 amino acids. The V gene lost 0 bases and the J gene lost 7 bases, with 19 bases spanning the gap. Per germline, CDR1 SGHNT and CDR2 YYREEE (reference sequence). In nucleotides, the CDR3 is TGTGCCAGCAGCTTGGTCGCAGGTCCACAGGCAGTGACCCAGTACTTC. It specifies CASSLVAGPQAVTQYF.

The rearrangement uses TRBV10-3 and TRBJ1-6; D possibly corresponds to TRBD1 (6 bases). The CDR3 is 15 amino acids. V dropped 4 bases and J dropped 10 bases, with 17 bases sitting between them. Germline CDR1 is ENHRY and CDR2 is SYGVKD. For the CDR3, the DNA is TGTGCCATCAGTGGTTGGGCAGAGGGGACATCACCCCTCCACTTT. Its translation is CAISGWAEGTSPLHF.

The genes are TRBV7-9 and TRBJ1-4; 9 nucleotides align to TRBD1. This CDR3 has 14 amino acids. V shed 6 bases and J 7 bases; nucleotides not matched to a gene: 6. Germline V gene data show CDR1 as SEHNR and CDR2 as FQNEAQ (reference sequence). The CDR3 reads CASRWGQGGEKLFF. In DNA, the CDR3 is TGTGCCAGCAGATGGGGACAGGGTGGTGAAAAACTGTTTTTT.

The chain couples TRBV18 to TRBJ1-1; 7 bases align to TRBD1. J lost 10 bases, V lost 6 bases, and 11 bases had no gene match. Germline CDR1 KGHSH, CDR2 LQKENI. The CDR3 loop spans 13 amino acids. DNA of the CDR3: TGTGCCAGCTCCCCAGACAGGGAAGGTGGAGCTTTCTTT. This encodes CASSPDREGGAFF.

The chain carries TRBV2 and TRBJ2-5; D is possibly TRBD2 (6 bases). Germline lookup yields CDR1 SNHLY and CDR2 FYNNEI. The CDR3 loop spans 15 amino acids. V lost 0 bases and J lost 4, with 12 bases in between. The CDR3 DNA follows: TGTGCCAGCAGTGAAGCTCGGGGAGGAGGAGAGACCCAGTACTTC. Translating gives CASSEARGGGETQYF.

The V call is TRBV9, the J call TRBJ2-7, with 7 nucleotides matching TRBD1. CDR1 and CDR2 from the germline V gene are SGDLS and YYNGEE. The V and J ends lost 0 bases and 5 bases, in that order; junction bases with no gene match: 8. The CDR3 length is 15 residues. The CDR3 reads CASSVGGRGTDEQYF. In nucleotides, the CDR3 is TGTGCCAGCAGCGTAGGGGGCAGGGGGACCGACGAGCAGTACTTC.

The V gene is TRBV9, the J gene TRBJ2-2, with no clear D. V lost 0 bases to trimming and J lost 5 bases, with 8 bases between them. The CDR3 has 14 amino acids. Germline V gene sequence: CDR1 SGDLS, CDR2 YYNGEE. CDR3 residues: CASSVASVTGELFF. The CDR3 DNA reads TGTGCCAGCAGCGTAGCCAGCGTGACCGGGGAGCTGTTTTTT.

This chain uses TRBV6-1 with TRBJ2-7; 10 bases are shared with TRBD1. The V and J ends lost 2 bases and 9 bases, in that order; junction bases with no gene match: 10. Germline CDR1 reads MNHNS; CDR2 reads SASEGT. The CDR3 spans 15 residues. Here the CDR3 reads CASSELTGGRVVQYF. The CDR3 nucleotides read TGTGCCAGCAGTGAACTGACAGGGGGCCGGGTTGTGCAGTACTTC.

V is TRBV4-1 and J is TRBJ2-3, with 8 bases lining up with TRBD1. After removal of 0 bases from V and 4 bases from J, the junction contained 6 bases not matched to a gene. The germline gives CDR1 MGHRA, CDR2 YSYEKL. This CDR3 has 16 residues. The CDR3 reads CASSQDRTGGADTQYF. In nucleotides, the CDR3 is TGCGCCAGCAGCCAAGATCGCACAGGGGGAGCAGATACGCAGTATTTT.

The chain carries TRBV7-6 and TRBJ1-1; weak D call: TRBD1 (5 bases). The germline V and J ends were trimmed by 1 base and 4 bases, with 13 bases remaining between them. The CDR3 loop spans 15 amino acids. Germline V lookup: CDR1 SGHVS, CDR2 FNYEAQ. The CDR3 protein is CASSLGGGGPTEAFF. The CDR3 DNA follows: TGTGCCAGCAGCTTAGGGGGCGGGGGACCCACTGAAGCTTTCTTT.

The rearrangement uses TRBV30 and TRBJ2-3; D remains unclear. CDR3 size: 11 residues. Germline values: CDR1 GTSNPN, CDR2 SVGIG (reference sequence). The V end was cut by 0 bases, the J end by 11 bases, with 9 bases between. CDR3 residues: CAWSVGPGQYF. The CDR3 coding sequence is TGTGCCTGGAGTGTGGGCCCCGGGCAGTATTTT.

The V call is TRBV6-4, the J call TRBJ2-3; 12 bases are shared with TRBD2. V gave up 3 bases and J gave up 4 bases; unmatched junction bases: 2. CDR1 and CDR2 from the germline V gene are MRHNA and SNTAGT. The CDR3 has 15 amino acids. The CDR3 DNA reads TGTGCCAGCAGTGATCTAGCGGGGGGGCCAGATACGCAGTATTTT. Protein: CASSDLAGGPDTQYF.

DNA of the CDR3: TGTGCCAGCAGTTACGTCGGACTCAACTACGAGCAGTACTTC. Amino acid sequence: CASSYVGLNYEQYF. The rearrangement uses TRBV6-5 and TRBJ2-7, with a weak D call TRBD2 (5 bases). CDR1 MNHEY and CDR2 SVGAGI come from the germline V gene. The CDR3 is made up of 14 amino acids. V was shortened by 2 bases and J by 3 bases, with 11 bases between the two germline ends.